This T cell receptor beta chain was sequenced during a study of blood T cell repertoires in COVID-19. Study as a whole: Specimens from acute and convalescent COVID-19 originated in the United States, Italy and Spain. The cDNA or gDNA used as material had been derived from T cells, B-cell-depleted T cells, or PBMCs.

Source study methods: Reference gene primer amplification yielded estimated nucleated cell counts. The protocol was immunoSEQ multiplex PCR, while the TCRdb copy is restricted to in-frame clones and leaves out a portion. V and J calls and clone size are as listed in that table; D and trimming were resolved from the DNA. The sample lists roughly 18,000 clones; roughly 85% were seen once. CDR3 length: 13 residues. The germline gives CDR1 SGHTA, CDR2 FQGNSA. Trimming left V 5 bases short and J 4 bases short, with 12 bases between. The TCR originated in an elderly man with acute or convalescent COVID-19. V is TRBV7-2 and J is TRBJ2-7; possibly TRBD1 for D (5 bases). Sequenced material: peripheral blood. CDR3 DNA: TGTGCCAGCAGCAAAGACAGAAATTACGAGCAGTACTTC. This codes for CASSKDRNYEQYF.